Shown below are 11 T cell receptor beta chains from a single sample sequenced in a study of cytomegalovirus exposure and HLA in healthy donors. 60 Vbeta and 13 Jbeta primers were used in PCR. Libraries were prepared by immunoSEQ multiplex PCR; TCRdb keeps only in-frame clonotypes and omits some of them. The sample yields 150,000 to 200,000 clones, about 64% seen once. Input material: PBMCs. These receptors were collected from a man in his fifties in good health and CMV-seronegative.

This rearrangement joins TRBV4-1 to TRBJ1-3; D might be TRBD1 (6 bases). The CDR3 runs to 18 residues. Germline CDR1 MGHRA, CDR2 YSYEKL. Trimming removed 1 base from V and 3 bases from J, with 19 bases in between. CDR3 DNA sequence: TGCGCCAGCAGCCAAGGCTGGGGACGGACAGAACTTGGAAACACCATATATTTT. Translating it yields CASSQGWGRTELGNTIYF.

The chain combines TRBV6-6 with TRBJ2-1; maybe TRBD1 (6 bases). V lost 2 bases, J lost 2 bases, and 10 bases lay in between. Germline lookup yields CDR1 MNHNY and CDR2 SVGAGI (reference sequence). This CDR3 is 15 amino acids long. The chain's CDR3 is CASSYRTEPYNEQFF. The CDR3 DNA reads TGTGCCAGCAGTTACCGGACAGAGCCCTACAATGAGCAGTTCTTC.

V usage is TRBV7-2 and J usage is TRBJ2-1, with TRBD2 identical over 15 bases. The V gene's germline CDR1 is SGHTA and CDR2 FQGNSA. The V gene end was trimmed by 4 bases and the J gene end by 0 bases; junction bases not matched to a gene: 7. The CDR3 totals 19 residues. CDR3 loop: CASSSPGLAGGSSYNEQFF. The CDR3 DNA reads TGTGCCAGCAGCTCCCCTGGACTAGCGGGGGGGAGCTCCTACAATGAGCAGTTCTTC.

The chain employs TRBV15 and TRBJ2-1; D may be TRBD2 (6 bases). The CDR3 extends over 14 amino acids. Per germline, CDR1 LNHNV and CDR2 YYDKDF (reference sequence). Between the trimmed V and J ends, which lost 1 base and 2 bases, there was a span of 6 bases. CDR3 DNA sequence: TGTGCCACCAGCAGAGCTAGCGCCTACAATGAGCAGTTCTTC. Its translation is CATSRASAYNEQFF.

The chain carries TRBV7-2 and TRBJ1-2; 7 bases are shared with TRBD1. Germline V lookup: CDR1 SGHTA, CDR2 FQGNSA. The CDR3 loop spans 15 amino acids. J lost 0 bases, V lost 5 bases, and 6 bases had no gene match. The CDR3 here is CASSRADRANYGYTF. CDR3 nucleotide sequence: TGTGCCAGCAGCCGCGCCGACAGGGCTAACTATGGCTACACCTTC.

The chain carries TRBV11-2 and TRBJ2-1; 7 nucleotides agree with TRBD1. J was trimmed by 0 bases and V by 7 bases; bases with no gene match: 6. CDR3 length: 15 residues. In germline, CDR1 is SGHAT, CDR2 FQNNGV. The CDR3 DNA is TGTGCCAGCACCGGACAGGAAAGCTCCTACAATGAGCAGTTCTTC. This gives the protein CASTGQESSYNEQFF. The variable domain in full, with the rest retrieved from reference TRBV11-2 and TRBJ2-1, is EAGVAQSPRYKIIEKRQSVAFWCNPISGHATLYWYQQILGQGPKLLIQFQNNGVVDDSQLPKDRFSAERLKGVDSTLKIQPAKLEDSAVYLCASTGQESSYNEQFFGPGTRLTVL.

This sequence joins TRBV4-2 and TRBJ2-7, with unresolved D. Germline V lookup: CDR1 LGHNA, CDR2 YNFKEQ. CDR3 length equals 15 residues. Trimming left V 0 bases short and J 0 bases short, with 9 bases between. In DNA form, the CDR3 reads TGTGCCAGCAGCCAAGAGGTGGTCAGCTCCTACGAGCAGTACTTC. This gives the protein CASSQEVVSSYEQYF.

This clone was seen a handful of times. This chain connects TRBV5-4 to TRBJ1-3; perhaps TRBD1 as D (6 bases). This CDR3 is built from 15 residues. Germline values: CDR1 SGHNT, CDR2 YYREEE (reference sequence). Trimming shortened V by 2 bases and J by 4 bases, and 13 bases separated the two germline ends. In DNA form, the CDR3 reads TGTGCCAGCAGCTTAGGGGGGGCGATGGGAAACACCATATATTTT. It encodes CASSLGGAMGNTIYF.

This clone was detected only once. V gene TRBV6-1 combines with J gene TRBJ2-1; TRBD1 matches 9 bases. This CDR3 comprises 11 residues. V lost 6 bases, J lost 12 bases, and 3 bases stayed unmatched. Germline assignment: CDR1 MNHNS and CDR2 SASEGT. The CDR3 nucleotides are TGTGCCAGCAGACAGGGGGCGATGCAGTTCTTC. It encodes CASRQGAMQFF.

The chain couples TRBV2 to TRBJ2-5; 10 bases align to TRBD1. Unmatched junction bases numbered 11, after V lost 5 bases and J lost 5 bases. The CDR3 contains 16 residues. CDR1 and CDR2 from the germline V gene are SNHLY and FYNNEI. The CDR3 sequence: CASSSDRGPYRETQYF. In DNA form, the CDR3 reads TGTGCCAGCAGTTCTGACAGGGGGCCGTACAGGGAGACCCAGTACTTC.

The chain employs TRBV5-1 and TRBJ2-1; maybe TRBD2 (5 bases). The CDR3 spans 14 residues. The germline V and J ends were trimmed by 5 bases and 3 bases, with 12 bases remaining between them. Germline CDR1 is SGHRS and CDR2 is YFSETQ. The CDR3 is CASSSSGSYNEQFF. DNA of the CDR3: TGCGCCAGCAGTTCCTCGGGGAGCTACAATGAGCAGTTCTTC.